What follows is one T cell receptor (beta chain) and its context. The assay was immunoSEQ multiplex PCR, and TCRdb's table has in-frame clones only and misses some. The sample lists some 160,000 clones, 89% occurring once. This entry belongs to a study of control samples from healthy donors and cancer patients. Germline V gene data show CDR1 as SGHTA and CDR2 as FQGTGA. The length of the CDR3 is 15 residues. V gave up 5 bases and J gave up 9 bases; unmatched junction bases: 12. Material: blood. The receptor was isolated from a man under 40 in good health. This chain connects TRBV7-3 to TRBJ2-1, with 8 bases identical to TRBD2. The CDR3 sequence is CASSPPGGTSREQFF. The CDR3 DNA reads TGTGCCAGCAGCCCCCCGGGAGGGACGAGTCGTGAGCAGTTCTTC.